These 20 T cell receptor beta chains originate from one sample sequenced in a study of early T cells in non-severe SARS-CoV-2 infection. TCRdb reprocessed the 5' RACE reads via MiXCR and lists one record per CDR3 protein. This sample yields about 32,000 distinct CDR3 sequences, of which 5% to 5.5% are seen a single time; 3% to 4.5% belongs to the top ten. The specimen was whole blood. These receptors all come from an adult who was a healthcare worker with PCR-confirmed SARS-CoV-2 infection or an uninfected control (not recorded which).

The chain has TRBV24-1 and TRBJ2-5; no clear D. V gave up 1 base and J gave up 2 bases, with 1 base separating them. The CDR3 has 12 residues. Germline V lookup: CDR1 KGHDR, CDR2 SFDVKD. The chain's CDR3 is CATSDLQETQYF. CDR3 nucleotides: TGTGCCACCAGTGATTTACAAGAGACCCAGTACTTC.

In this sample, this clonotype turned up many times. The gene calls are TRBV2 and TRBJ2-3; D remains unclear. CDR3 length equals 14 residues. Germline V gene data show CDR1 as SNHLY and CDR2 as FYNNEI. The germline V and J ends were trimmed by 4 bases and 4 bases, with 12 bases remaining between them. The CDR3 DNA is TGTGCCAGCAGTGTTGGGATCCCCCCAGATACGCAGTATTTT. Its protein product is CASSVGIPPDTQYF.

This clonotype was recorded many times. The V and J genes are TRBV4-2 and TRBJ2-5, with 10 bases identical to TRBD2. Germline loops: CDR1 LGHNA, CDR2 YNFKEQ. V was pared by 0 bases and J by 5 bases, with 6 bases of the junction left unmatched. The CDR3 runs to 16 residues. CDR3 nucleotides: TGTGCCAGCAGCCAAGATGGTAATAGCGGGAGGGAGACCCAGTACTTC. Its protein is CASSQDGNSGRETQYF.

The rearrangement joins TRBV11-1 to TRBJ2-2; 9 bases line up with TRBD1. The CDR3 spans 15 residues. CDR1 and CDR2 from the germline V gene are SGHAT and FQDESV (reference sequence). V was pared by 5 bases and J by 7 bases, with 8 bases of the junction left unmatched. CDR3 DNA sequence: TGTGCCAGCAGCCGATCGGGACAGGGCGACGGGGAGCTGTTTTTT. Its translation: CASSRSGQGDGELFF.

This clonotype was found many times. The rearrangement links TRBV5-5 to TRBJ1-4; TRBD1 is a possible D gene (5 bases). Germline lookup yields CDR1 SGHKS and CDR2 YYEKEE (reference sequence). Trimming left V 6 bases short and J 7 bases short, with 16 bases between. The CDR3 contains 14 residues. CDR3 coding DNA: TGTGCCAGCACCGCTTTCCAGGGAGGTGAAAAACTGTTTTTT. This gives the protein CASTAFQGGEKLFF.

This clonotype was seen at least ten times. The CDR3 sequence is CASSPWTGNDEQYF. In DNA, the CDR3 is TGTGCCAGCAGTCCCTGGACAGGGAACGACGAGCAGTACTTC. The rearrangement uses TRBV27 and TRBJ2-7; TRBD1 matches 8 bases. Germline CDR1 MNHEY, CDR2 SMNVEV (reference sequence). The trim removed 5 bases at V and 5 bases at J, leaving 8 bases unmatched. The CDR3 is made up of 14 amino acids.

This clonotype was observed at least ten times. This chain joins TRBV29-1 and TRBJ1-1; D is possibly TRBD1 (6 bases). Germline CDR1 reads SQVTM; CDR2 reads ANQGSEA. The V and J ends lost 7 bases and 0 bases respectively, with 12 bases between them. The CDR3 is 13 residues long. The CDR3 reads CSGRQAMNTEAFF. The CDR3 DNA reads TGCAGCGGAAGACAGGCAATGAACACTGAAGCTTTCTTT.

There are many counts of this clonotype. The rearrangement links TRBV2 to TRBJ2-3; D gene uncertain. Looked up from germline, CDR1 is SNHLY and CDR2 is FYNNEI. V was trimmed by 6 bases and J by 4 bases, leaving 5 bases between them. This CDR3 contains 11 residues. The CDR3 DNA reads TGTGCCAGCAGCTTATCAGATACGCAGTATTTT. Translating gives CASSLSDTQYF.

This clonotype occurred many times. The rearrangement uses TRBV28 and TRBJ2-5, with 14 positions matching TRBD2. Germline CDR1 reads MDHEN; CDR2 reads SYDVKM. The trim removed 5 bases at V and 1 base at J, leaving 6 bases unmatched. The CDR3 is made up of 17 amino acids. This chain's CDR3 is CASSPGLAGVRQETQYF. CDR3 DNA: TGTGCCAGCAGTCCGGGACTAGCGGGAGTACGCCAAGAGACCCAGTACTTC. The whole variable domain, remainder taken from reference TRBV28 and TRBJ2-5, is DVKVTQSSRYLVKRTGEKVFLECVQDMDHENMFWYRQDPGLGLRLIYFSYDVKMKEKGDIPEGYSVSREKKERFSLILESASTNQTSMYLCASSPGLAGVRQETQYFGPGTRLLVL.

This clonotype has a count of ten or more. The rearrangement uses TRBV18 and TRBJ2-1; D not resolved. Germline V lookup: CDR1 KGHSH, CDR2 LQKENI. V lost 3 bases, J lost 0 bases, and 12 bases lay in between. The length of the CDR3 is 16 residues. CDR3 sequence (DNA): TGTGCCAGCTCACCTATGGGCGTGAGCTCCTACAATGAGCAGTTCTTC. It specifies CASSPMGVSSYNEQFF.

This clonotype showed up just a few times. The chain has TRBV19 and TRBJ2-2, with D unclear. Germline V gene sequence: CDR1 LNHDA, CDR2 SQIVND (reference sequence). The CDR3 consists of 17 residues. Trimming pared 1 base from V and 2 bases from J, leaving 14 bases between. The CDR3 DNA follows: TGTGCCAGTAGTATAGTAGTGGGAAATCCAAACACCGGGGAGCTGTTTTTT. Protein sequence: CASSIVVGNPNTGELFF.

This chain uses TRBV19 with TRBJ2-2, with 13 bases that match TRBD2. Trimming removed 4 bases from V and 7 bases from J; junction bases left unmatched: 9. This CDR3 is 17 amino acids long. CDR1 is LNHDA, CDR2 SQIVND, per germline (reference sequence). The CDR3 coding sequence is TGTGCCAGTAGTACTAGGACTAGCGGGAGAGGTAACGGGGAGCTGTTTTTT. It encodes CASSTRTSGRGNGELFF. Filled out from reference TRBV19 and TRBJ2-2, the complete variable domain reads DGGITQSPKYLFRKEGQNVTLSCEQNLNHDAMYWYRQDPGQGLRLIYYSQIVNDFQKGDIAEGYSVSREKKESFPLTVTSAQKNPTAFYLCASSTRTSGRGNGELFFGEGSRLTVL.

Relative to its sample, this clonotype is medium-sized. The CDR3 sequence: CASLAAYEQYF. CDR3 bases: TGTGCCAGCCTGGCAGCCTACGAGCAGTACTTC. The chain has TRBV2 and TRBJ2-7; the D is unclear. CDR3 length: 11 residues. Germline CDR1 is SNHLY and CDR2 is FYNNEI. With 8 bases removed from V and 2 bases from J, the gap between germline ends came to 7 bases.

This clonotype was seen repeatedly, ten times or more. The chain joins TRBV2 to TRBJ2-3; maybe TRBD1 (5 bases). Trimming stripped 6 bases from V and 6 bases from J, with 10 bases between. The CDR3 spans 12 residues. CDR1 and CDR2 from the germline V gene are SNHLY and FYNNEI. The CDR3 coding sequence is TGTGCCAGCAGACAGGTCCCGGATACGCAGTATTTT. Its translation is CASRQVPDTQYF. Together with reference TRBV2 and TRBJ2-3, the CDR3 gives the full variable domain: EPEVTQTPSHQVTQMGQEVILRCVPISNHLYFYWYRQILGQKVEFLVSFYNNEISEKSEIFDDQFSVERPDGSNFTLKIRSTKLEDSAMYFCASRQVPDTQYFGPGTRLTVL.

This clonotype was seen repeatedly, ten times or more. This chain joins TRBV9 and TRBJ2-3; D remains ambiguous. The CDR3 runs to 14 residues. Germline V gene lookup returns CDR1 SGDLS and CDR2 YYNGEE. V lost 3 bases to trimming and J lost 0 bases, with 8 bases between them. The CDR3, as DNA: TGTGCCAGCAGCGCCCGACATAGCACAGATACGCAGTATTTT. It codes for CASSARHSTDTQYF.

This clonotype showed up many times. This chain's CDR3 is CASSPGQGDEKLFF. The CDR3 nucleotides are TGTGCCAGCTCACCGGGACAGGGCGATGAAAAACTGTTTTTT. V is TRBV18 and J is TRBJ1-4; 9 bases map to TRBD1. This CDR3 comprises 14 residues. The germline gives CDR1 KGHSH, CDR2 LQKENI. The J segment lost 6 bases and the V segment lost 3 bases, leaving 2 bases of the junction unmatched.

This clonotype was detected many times. The chain recombines TRBV7-6 with TRBJ2-3, with D possibly TRBD1 on 5 matching bases. Trimming left V 2 bases short and J 4 bases short, with 10 bases between. CDR3 length: 14 amino acids. Looked up from germline, CDR1 is SGHVS and CDR2 is FNYEAQ. The CDR3 region is CASSLIQASDTQYF. The CDR3 DNA sequence: TGTGCCAGCAGCTTAATACAGGCGTCAGATACGCAGTATTTT.

This clonotype was recorded a few times. The chain links TRBV7-8 to TRBJ2-5, with a weak D call TRBD2 (5 bases). The CDR3 is made up of 16 amino acids. Germline V CDR1 and CDR2: SGHVS, FQNEAQ. V lost 5 bases, J lost 5 bases, and 21 bases lay in between. CDR3 DNA: TGTGCCAGCAGCCCAGAGGGTTTCAGATCGGTCGAGACCCAGTACTTC. It encodes CASSPEGFRSVETQYF. Full variable domain (rest looked up from reference TRBV7-8 and TRBJ2-5): GAGVSQSPRYKVAKRGQDVALRCDPISGHVSLFWYQQALGQGPEFLTYFQNEAQLDKSGLPSDRFFAERPEGSVSTLKIQRTQQEDSAVYLCASSPEGFRSVETQYFGPGTRLLVL.

This clonotype has ten or more counts. The V call is TRBV7-8, the J call TRBJ1-5; no clear D. Trimming removed 1 base from V and 3 bases from J, with 7 bases in between. From germline, CDR1 is SGHVS and CDR2 FQNEAQ. This CDR3 contains 14 residues. CDR3 residues: CASSLETANQPQHF. Here the CDR3 DNA reads TGTGCCAGCAGCTTAGAAACAGCCAATCAGCCCCAGCATTTT.

A few counts support this clonotype. This rearrangement joins TRBV29-1 to TRBJ2-7, with 9 positions matching TRBD1. The CDR3 is made up of 15 amino acids. Germline CDR1 SQVTM, CDR2 ANQGSEA. V was clipped by 1 base and J by 1 base; unmatched bases: 5. DNA for the CDR3: TGCAGCGTTGAAGCGGGGGGACAGGGATCCTACGAGCAGTACTTC. This gives the protein CSVEAGGQGSYEQYF.